This T cell receptor beta chain comes out of a study of blood T cell repertoires in COVID-19. Overall study: In each case, the material was cDNA or gDNA derived from T cells, B-cell-depleted T cells, or PBMCs.

Germline V lookup: CDR1 LGHDT, CDR2 YNNKEL (reference sequence). The CDR3 covers 15 residues. V was pared by 3 bases and J by 2 bases, with 11 bases between. Sequencing used immunoSEQ multiplex PCR; TCRdb keeps in-frame clones, though not all of them. The sample carries more than 300,000 clones, roughly 86% recorded once. This sequence was found in a woman in her 30s who had recovered from COVID-19. The sample taken for sequencing was PBMCs or T cells enriched from blood (not recorded which). The genes are TRBV3-1 (or the pseudogene TRBV3-2) and TRBJ2-1; D possibly corresponds to TRBD1 (6 bases). The CDR3 reads CASSQAGAAYNEQFF. The CDR3 region has the DNA TGTGCCAGCAGCCAGGCAGGGGCGGCCTACAATGAGCAGTTCTTC.